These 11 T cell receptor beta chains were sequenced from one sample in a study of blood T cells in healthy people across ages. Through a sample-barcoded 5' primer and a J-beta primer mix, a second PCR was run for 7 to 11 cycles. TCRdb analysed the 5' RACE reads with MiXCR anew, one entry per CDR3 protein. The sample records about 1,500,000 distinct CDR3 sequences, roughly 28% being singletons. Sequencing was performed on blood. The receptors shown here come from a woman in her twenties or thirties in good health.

The CDR3 bases are TGTGCCAGCAGCGCCGGGACAGGCCACTATGGCTACACCTTC. Protein: CASSAGTGHYGYTF. The chain links TRBV7-9 to TRBJ1-2, with 8 nucleotides matching TRBD1. This CDR3 comprises 14 residues. CDR1 and CDR2 (germline): SEHNR, FQNEAQ (reference sequence). Unmatched junction bases numbered 5, after V lost 5 bases and J lost 3 bases.

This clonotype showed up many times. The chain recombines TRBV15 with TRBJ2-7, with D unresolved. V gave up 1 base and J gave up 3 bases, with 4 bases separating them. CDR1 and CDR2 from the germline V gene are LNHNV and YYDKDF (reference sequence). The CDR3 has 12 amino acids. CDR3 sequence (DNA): TGTGCCACCAGCAGAGCGGGCTACGAGCAGTACTTC. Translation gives CATSRAGYEQYF.

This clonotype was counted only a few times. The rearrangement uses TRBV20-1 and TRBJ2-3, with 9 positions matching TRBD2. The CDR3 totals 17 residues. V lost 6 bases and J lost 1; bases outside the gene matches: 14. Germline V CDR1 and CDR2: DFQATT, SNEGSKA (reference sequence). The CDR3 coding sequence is TGCAGTGCCACTTATGGTGTAGCGGGAGATGGCACAGATACGCAGTATTTT. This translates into CSATYGVAGDGTDTQYF.

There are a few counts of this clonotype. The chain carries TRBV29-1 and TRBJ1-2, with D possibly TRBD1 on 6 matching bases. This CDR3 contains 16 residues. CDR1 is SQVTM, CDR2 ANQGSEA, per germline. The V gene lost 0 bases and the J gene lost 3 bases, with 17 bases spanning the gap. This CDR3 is CSVEETGSGNYYGYTF. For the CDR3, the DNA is TGCAGCGTTGAAGAAACAGGGTCAGGAAATTACTATGGCTACACCTTC. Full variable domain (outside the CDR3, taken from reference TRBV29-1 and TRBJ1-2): SAVISQKPSRDICQRGTSLTIQCQVDSQVTMMFWYRQQPGQSLTLIATANQGSEATYESGFVIDKFPISRPNLTFSTLTVSNMSPEDSSIYLCSVEETGSGNYYGYTFGSGTRLTVV.

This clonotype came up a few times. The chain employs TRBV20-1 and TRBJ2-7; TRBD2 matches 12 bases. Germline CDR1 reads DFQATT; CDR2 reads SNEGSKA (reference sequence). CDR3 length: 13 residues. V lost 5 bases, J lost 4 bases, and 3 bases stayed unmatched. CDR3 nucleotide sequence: TGCAGTGCTGGACTAGCGGGGAATTACGAGCAGTACTTC. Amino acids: CSAGLAGNYEQYF.

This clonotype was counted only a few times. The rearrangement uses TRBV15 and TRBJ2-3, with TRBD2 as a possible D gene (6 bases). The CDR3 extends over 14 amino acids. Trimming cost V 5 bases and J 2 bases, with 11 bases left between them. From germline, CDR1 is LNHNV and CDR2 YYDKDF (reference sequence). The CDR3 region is CATSGGKITDTQYF. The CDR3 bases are TGTGCCACCAGCGGAGGGAAGATCACAGATACGCAGTATTTT.

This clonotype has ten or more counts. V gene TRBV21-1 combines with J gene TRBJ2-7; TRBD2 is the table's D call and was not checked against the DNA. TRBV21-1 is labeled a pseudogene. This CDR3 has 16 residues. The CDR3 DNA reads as TGTGCCAGCAGCGAATCCCTAGCGGGTCGTAACTACGAGCAGTACTTC. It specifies CASSESLAGRNYEQYF.

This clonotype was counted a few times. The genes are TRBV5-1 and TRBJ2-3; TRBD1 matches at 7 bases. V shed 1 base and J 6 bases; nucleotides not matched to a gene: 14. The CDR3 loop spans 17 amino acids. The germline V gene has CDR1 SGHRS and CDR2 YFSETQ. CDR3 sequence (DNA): TGCGCCAGCAGCTTGAAGGGGAGACAGGGTCAAGGGGATACGCAGTATTTT. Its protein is CASSLKGRQGQGDTQYF.

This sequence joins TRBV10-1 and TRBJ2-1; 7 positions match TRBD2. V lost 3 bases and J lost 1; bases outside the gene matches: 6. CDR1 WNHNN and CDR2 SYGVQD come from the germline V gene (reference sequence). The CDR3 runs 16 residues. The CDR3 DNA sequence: TGCGCCAGCAGTGAAGTAGCGGGCCTATCCTACAATGAGCAGTTCTTC. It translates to CASSEVAGLSYNEQFF.

This CDR3 is CATRVAGGTDTQYF. The CDR3 DNA reads TGTGCCACCAGAGTAGCGGGGGGCACAGATACGCAGTATTTT. This chain uses TRBV2 with TRBJ2-3; 9 positions agree with TRBD2. CDR3 length: 14 residues. V shed 10 bases and J 1 base; nucleotides not matched to a gene: 6. The germline V gene encodes CDR1 SNHLY and CDR2 FYNNEI. The whole variable domain, filled in from reference TRBV2 and TRBJ2-3, reads EPEVTQTPSHQVTQMGQEVILRCVPISNHLYFYWYRQILGQKVEFLVSFYNNEISEKSEIFDDQFSVERPDGSNFTLKIRSTKLEDSAMYFCATRVAGGTDTQYFGPGTRLTVL.

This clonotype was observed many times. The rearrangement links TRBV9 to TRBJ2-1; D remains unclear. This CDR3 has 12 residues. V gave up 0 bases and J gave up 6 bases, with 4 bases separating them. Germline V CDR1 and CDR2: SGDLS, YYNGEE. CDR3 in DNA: TGTGCCAGCAGCGTAGGGATCAATGAGCAGTTCTTC. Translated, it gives CASSVGINEQFF.